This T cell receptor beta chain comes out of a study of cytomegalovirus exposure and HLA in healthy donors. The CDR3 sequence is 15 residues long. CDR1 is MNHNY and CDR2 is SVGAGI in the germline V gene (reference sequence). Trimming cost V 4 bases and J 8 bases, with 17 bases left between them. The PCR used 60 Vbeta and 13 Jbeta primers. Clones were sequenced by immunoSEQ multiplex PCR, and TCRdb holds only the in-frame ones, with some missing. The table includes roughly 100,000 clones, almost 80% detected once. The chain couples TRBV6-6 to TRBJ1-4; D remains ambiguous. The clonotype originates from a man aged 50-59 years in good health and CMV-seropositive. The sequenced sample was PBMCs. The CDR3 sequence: CASSWRRLGEEKLFF. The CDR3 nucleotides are TGTGCCAGCAGTTGGAGGAGACTGGGAGAGGAAAAACTGTTTTTT.